The entry below gives a single TCR beta chain sequence along with its context. The data derive from a study of shared clonotypes between healthy human individuals. TCRdb's table, derived via immunoSEQ multiplex PCR, lists solely in-frame clones and lacks some. The repertoire holds under 2.5 million clones, with about nine tenths as singletons. Trimming pared 2 bases from V and 0 bases from J, leaving 8 bases between. Germline V gives CDR1 SGHDN, CDR2 FVKESK. The CDR3 is made up of 15 amino acids. This receptor was identified in a man between 18 and 35 years old in good health. Some clones in this sample may be carry-over from other donors' samples. The sequencing input was naive CD4+ T cells from PBMCs. Noted subset: CD45RA+ positively selected. The rearrangement joins TRBV14 to TRBJ2-4; D perhaps matches TRBD1 (6 bases). DNA of the CDR3: TGTGCCAGCAGCCAAAACAGGGTAGCCAAAAACATTCAGTACTTC. This translates into CASSQNRVAKNIQYF.